Shown below are 32 T cell receptor beta chains from a single sample sequenced in a study of shared clonotypes between healthy human individuals. As defined, naive CD8 cells were CD45RO-negative and positively selected for CCR7, with terminally differentiated effector memory CD45RA+ cells excluded. Clones were read by immunoSEQ multiplex PCR, and TCRdb kept only the in-frame ones, dropping some. Of about 2.1 million clones detected, 93% appear once; the ten largest clones hold about 1.7%. Sequencing was carried out using naive CD8+ T cells from PBMCs. These TCRs come from a man younger than 35 in good health. Some clones in this sample may be carry-over from other donors' samples.

This clone was detected once. The V and J genes are TRBV27 and TRBJ2-7, with TRBD1 identical over 8 bases. V lost 1 base to trimming and J lost 4 bases; unmatched junction nucleotides: 6. CDR1 and CDR2 (germline): MNHEY, SMNVEV (reference sequence). CDR3 length: 15 amino acids. The CDR3 loop reads CASSLFQTGVYEQYF. CDR3 bases: TGTGCCAGCAGTTTATTTCAGACAGGGGTGTACGAGCAGTACTTC.

This clone has just a few counts. The chain has TRBV9 and TRBJ1-2; 7 nucleotides agree with TRBD1. The trim removed 5 bases at V and 8 bases at J, leaving 12 bases unmatched. The CDR3 runs 14 residues. Germline CDR1 is SGDLS and CDR2 is YYNGEE. CDR3 region: CASSGAGQAQGYTF. DNA for the CDR3: TGTGCCAGCAGTGGGGCAGGACAGGCTCAAGGCTACACCTTC.

On this clone itself: At the DNA level, this CDR3 is encoded by other sequences in the same sample as well. This sequence joins TRBV7-9 and TRBJ2-1; TRBD2 agrees at 10 bases. The germline V gene encodes CDR1 SEHNR and CDR2 FQNEAQ (reference sequence). The CDR3 loop spans 15 amino acids. Germline trimming cut 1 base from V and 7 bases from J; bases unmatched to any gene: 4. CDR3 DNA: TGTGCCAGCAGCTTAGTAGCGGGAGGACCGAATGAGCAGTTCTTC. Translated, it gives CASSLVAGGPNEQFF.

The chain carries TRBV6-5 and TRBJ2-7; unclear D gene. Looked up from germline, CDR1 is MNHEY and CDR2 is SVGAGI. Trimming pared 6 bases from V and 4 bases from J, leaving 16 bases between. The CDR3 totals 14 residues. The CDR3 loop reads CASSPRISHYEQYF. For the CDR3, the DNA is TGTGCCAGCAGCCCCCGAATCAGCCATTACGAGCAGTACTTC.

The V call is TRBV5-6, the J call TRBJ2-1; weak D call: TRBD2 (5 bases). The CDR3 consists of 16 residues. Germline values: CDR1 SGHDT, CDR2 YYEEEE. With 0 bases removed from V and 4 bases from J, the gap between germline ends came to 14 bases. The CDR3 nucleotides are TGTGCCAGCAGCTTGGTGGGCGGTGGAGGTTACAATGAGCAGTTCTTC. Translating gives CASSLVGGGGYNEQFF.

V usage is TRBV27 and J usage is TRBJ2-1; maybe TRBD2 (6 bases). Trimming shortened V by 2 bases and J by 2 bases, and 13 bases separated the two germline ends. Germline V gene sequence: CDR1 MNHEY, CDR2 SMNVEV (reference sequence). CDR3 length equals 16 residues. CDR3 DNA: TGTGCCAGCAGTTTAGAGGCGGGACCGACCTACAATGAGCAGTTCTTC. Protein: CASSLEAGPTYNEQFF.

J is TRBJ2-1 and V is TRBV9; no firm D call. Germline CDR1 reads SGDLS; CDR2 reads YYNGEE. V lost 5 bases and J 1 base, leaving 10 bases between the germline ends. The CDR3 spans 14 residues. The CDR3 sequence is CASSNVPSYNEQFF. In DNA, the CDR3 is TGTGCCAGCAGTAATGTCCCTTCCTACAATGAGCAGTTCTTC. The full variable domain, with the rest looked up from reference TRBV9 and TRBJ2-1, is DSGVTQTPKHLITATGQRVTLRCSPRSGDLSVYWYQQSLDQGLQFLIQYYNGEERAKGNILERFSAQQFPDLHSELNLSSLELGDSALYFCASSNVPSYNEQFFGPGTRLTVL.

This clone was seen a few times. The chain recombines TRBV6-5 with TRBJ1-5; 7 nucleotides line up with TRBD1. Trimming at V came to 5 bases and at J to 1 base, leaving 2 bases not matched to a gene. The CDR3 runs 14 residues. Germline values: CDR1 MNHEY, CDR2 SVGAGI. The CDR3 sequence is CASSDRESNQPQHF. CDR3 DNA sequence: TGTGCCAGCAGTGACAGGGAAAGCAATCAGCCCCAGCATTTT.

The chain uses TRBV28 and TRBJ2-1; 8 bases align to TRBD2. Germline V CDR1 and CDR2: MDHEN, SYDVKM. This CDR3 region has 14 residues. J lost 5 bases, V lost 5 bases, and 5 bases had no gene match. The CDR3 nucleotides are TGTGCCAGCAGTCTAGCGGGCGCTAACAATGAGCAGTTCTTC. As protein: CASSLAGANNEQFF. Complete variable domain (other parts from reference TRBV28 and TRBJ2-1): DVKVTQSSRYLVKRTGEKVFLECVQDMDHENMFWYRQDPGLGLRLIYFSYDVKMKEKGDIPEGYSVSREKKERFSLILESASTNQTSMYLCASSLAGANNEQFFGPGTRLTVL.

The V gene is TRBV25-1, the J gene TRBJ2-2; TRBD2 matches at 7 bases. After removal of 2 bases from V and 4 bases from J, the junction contained 7 bases not matched to a gene. The germline V gene encodes CDR1 MGHDK and CDR2 SYGVNS. The CDR3 has 16 amino acids. The CDR3 spells CASSENWRERTGELFF. In DNA, the CDR3 is TGTGCCAGCAGTGAAAATTGGCGGGAGCGCACCGGGGAGCTGTTTTTT.

V and J are TRBV9 and TRBJ1-2; 7 bases are shared with TRBD1. Germline V gives CDR1 SGDLS, CDR2 YYNGEE. The CDR3 is 14 amino acids. The ends lost 3 bases at V and 4 bases at J; junction bases unmatched: 6. The CDR3: CASSARQGPYGYTF. CDR3 sequence (DNA): TGTGCCAGCAGCGCCCGACAGGGACCCTATGGCTACACCTTC.

The rearrangement links TRBV7-6 to TRBJ2-1; TRBD1 aligns across 7 bases. This CDR3 has 16 residues. V was clipped by 3 bases and J by 0 bases; unmatched bases: 5. Germline V gene data show CDR1 as SGHVS and CDR2 as FNYEAQ. Written as DNA, the CDR3 is TGTGCCAGCAGCTTTGTTCAGGGGGTCTCCTACAATGAGCAGTTCTTC. Its translation: CASSFVQGVSYNEQFF.

This chain joins TRBV27 and TRBJ2-7; perhaps D is TRBD1 or TRBD2 (5 bases each). The V end lost 5 bases, the J end lost 0 bases, and 17 bases lay between the germline ends. The CDR3 sequence is 16 residues long. Germline V CDR1 and CDR2: MNHEY, SMNVEV (reference sequence). CDR3 residues: CASSPSRGVTSYEQYF. DNA of the CDR3: TGTGCCAGCAGTCCCTCGCGAGGGGTAACCTCCTACGAGCAGTACTTC.

As concerns this clone: One end of the junction fails to match germline, which may point to a read error. The chain is built from TRBV7-6 and TRBJ2-1; 7 bases are a match to TRBD2. The CDR3 length is 16 residues. From germline, CDR1 is SGHVS and CDR2 FNYEAQ. This CDR3 is CASRPKAGSRRNGQFF. For the CDR3, the DNA is TGTGCCAGCAGGCCCAAAGCGGGATCAAGGCGGAATGGGCAGTTCTTC.

CDR3 in amino acids: CAASLTGARQPQHF. The CDR3 DNA sequence: TGTGCCGCTTCCCTGACGGGGGCCCGTCAGCCCCAGCATTTT. The rearrangement uses TRBV6-1 and TRBJ1-5, with D possibly TRBD1 on 6 matching bases. This CDR3 region has 14 residues. Germline V lookup: CDR1 MNHNS, CDR2 SASEGT. The V end was cut by 11 bases, the J end by 6 bases, with 20 bases between.

The rearrangement links TRBV27 to TRBJ2-7; D not resolved. Between the trimmed V and J ends, which lost 2 bases and 2 bases, there was a span of 10 bases. Germline V gene lookup returns CDR1 MNHEY and CDR2 SMNVEV (reference sequence). This CDR3 comprises 14 residues. In DNA, the CDR3 is TGTGCCAGCAGTTTAGGGCAGAGGCCCTACGAGCAGTACTTC. Translated, it gives CASSLGQRPYEQYF.

The gene calls are TRBV27 and TRBJ2-7; no clear D. CDR1 and CDR2 from the germline V gene are MNHEY and SMNVEV (reference sequence). V dropped 5 bases and J dropped 2 bases, with 16 bases sitting between them. There are 15 residues in the CDR3. This CDR3 reads CASSPRGTFTYEQYF. The CDR3, as DNA: TGTGCCAGCAGTCCGCGTGGTACTTTCACCTACGAGCAGTACTTC.

This rearrangement joins TRBV7-3 to TRBJ2-1; 10 bases match TRBD2. V lost 5 bases to trimming and J lost 7 bases; unmatched junction nucleotides: 5. The CDR3 is 14 amino acids. CDR1 is SGHTA and CDR2 is FQGTGA in the germline V gene. The CDR3 protein is CASSPPGLANEQFF. The CDR3 nucleotides read TGTGCCAGCAGCCCCCCGGGACTAGCGAATGAGCAGTTCTTC.

Only one count was recorded for this clone. The CDR3 DNA reads as TGTGCCAGCAGCTTAGGGGCAAGGGGTTTCAATCAGCCCCAGCATTTT. It is translated as CASSLGARGFNQPQHF. The chain combines TRBV7-8 with TRBJ1-5; a possible D gene is TRBD1 (5 bases). Between the trimmed V and J ends, which lost 1 base and 3 bases, there was a span of 13 bases. This CDR3 comprises 16 residues. Per the germline V gene, CDR1 is SGHVS and CDR2 is FQNEAQ.

The rearrangement uses TRBV27 and TRBJ1-1, with a tentative D call TRBD1 (6 bases). CDR3 length: 18 residues. The germline gives CDR1 MNHEY, CDR2 SMNVEV (reference sequence). V lost 5 bases and J 2 bases, leaving 24 bases between the germline ends. This chain's CDR3 is CASSPTGGQGRLNTEAFF. CDR3 bases: TGTGCCAGCAGTCCAACGGGTGGTCAGGGGAGGTTAAACACTGAAGCTTTCTTT.

This chain connects TRBV19 to TRBJ1-1, with no clear D. V lost 3 bases to trimming and J lost 0 bases, with 11 bases between them. The CDR3 is 15 residues long. Germline CDR1 reads LNHDA; CDR2 reads SQIVND (reference sequence). The DNA of the CDR3 is TGTGCCAGTAGTATTTCGGCAGGCATGAACACTGAAGCTTTCTTT. The encoded protein is CASSISAGMNTEAFF.

This chain joins TRBV2 and TRBJ1-1; D unresolved. There are 14 residues in the CDR3. V shed 1 base and J shed 1 base, with 7 bases lying between them. Germline-derived CDR1 and CDR2 are SNHLY and FYNNEI. CDR3 nucleotide sequence: TGTGCCAGCAGTGAAGTAGCGACGAACACTGAAGCTTTCTTT. Amino acid sequence: CASSEVATNTEAFF.

The rearrangement joins TRBV4-3 to TRBJ1-1; the D is unclear. Germline V gene sequence: CDR1 LGHNA, CDR2 YSLEER. The CDR3 totals 14 residues. V was cut by 1 base and J by 1 base, with 7 bases left in between. CDR3 coding DNA: TGCGCCAGCAGCCAAGGCAACAAGAACACTGAAGCTTTCTTT. Translating gives CASSQGNKNTEAFF.

The rearrangement links TRBV4-1 to TRBJ2-1; TRBD2 agrees at 7 bases. The CDR3 has 16 amino acids. Germline V gene sequence: CDR1 MGHRA, CDR2 YSYEKL. V lost 4 bases and J lost 1; bases outside the gene matches: 7. This chain's CDR3 is CASSLGLDGSYNEQFF. Here the CDR3 DNA reads TGCGCCAGCAGCCTCGGACTAGATGGGTCCTACAATGAGCAGTTCTTC.

This sequence joins TRBV28 and TRBJ1-2, with D perhaps TRBD1 (5 bases). V lost 3 bases, J lost 4 bases, and 15 bases lay in between. The CDR3 runs 15 residues. Germline CDR1 is MDHEN and CDR2 is SYDVKM. Here the CDR3 DNA reads TGTGCCAGCAGTTTGCTTGGTGGGGGATCCTATGGCTACACCTTC. This gives the protein CASSLLGGGSYGYTF.

V and J are TRBV9 and TRBJ2-7; 8 nucleotides line up with TRBD2. The CDR3 extends over 15 amino acids. The germline CDR1 and CDR2 sequences are SGDLS and YYNGEE. V lost 3 bases, J lost 6 bases, and 11 bases stayed unmatched. The DNA of the CDR3 is TGTGCCAGCAGCGAGGGAGGTAGCGGGATTCGCGAGCAGTACTTC. This translates into CASSEGGSGIREQYF.

The CDR3 is CASSQGTGNNSPLHF. In nucleotides, the CDR3 is TGCGCCAGCAGCCAAGGGACAGGGAACAATTCACCCCTCCACTTT. The chain joins TRBV4-1 to TRBJ1-6; 8 nucleotides line up with TRBD1. J was trimmed by 7 bases and V by 1 base; bases with no gene match: 3. CDR1 is MGHRA and CDR2 is YSYEKL in the germline V gene. The CDR3 is 15 amino acids.

This sequence joins TRBV15 and TRBJ1-2; no clear D. The ends were cut back, 0 bases at V and 4 bases at J, with 12 bases in the middle. Looked up from germline, CDR1 is LNHNV and CDR2 is YYDKDF (reference sequence). CDR3 length: 15 amino acids. CDR3: CATSRDRGPIYGYTF. DNA of the CDR3: TGTGCCACCAGCAGAGATCGAGGACCGATCTATGGCTACACCTTC.

The chain has TRBV7-8 and TRBJ2-1; D may be TRBD2 (6 bases). Trimming cost V 5 bases and J 6 bases, with 17 bases left between them. CDR3 length: 15 residues. CDR1 and CDR2 from the germline V gene are SGHVS and FQNEAQ. The CDR3 loop is CASSRGGTPSNEQFF. The CDR3 coding sequence is TGTGCCAGCAGCCGTGGGGGGACCCCAAGCAATGAGCAGTTCTTC.

This clone appeared once. V gene TRBV10-2 combines with J gene TRBJ2-5; D is unresolved. The length of the CDR3 is 15 residues. Between the trimmed V and J ends, which lost 2 bases and 2 bases, there was a span of 12 bases. The germline gives CDR1 WSHSY, CDR2 SAAADI. The CDR3 reads CASSEMVSYQETQYF. CDR3 in DNA: TGCGCCAGCAGTGAGATGGTTAGCTATCAAGAGACCCAGTACTTC.

This chain joins TRBV7-9 and TRBJ2-7; D gene uncertain. The CDR3 is made up of 13 amino acids. V dropped 2 bases and J dropped 6 bases, with 11 bases sitting between them. Germline loops: CDR1 SEHNR, CDR2 FQNEAQ (reference sequence). The CDR3 reads CASSLSSPSEQYF. The DNA for the CDR3 is TGTGCCAGCAGCTTAAGCAGTCCCAGCGAGCAGTACTTC.

The J gene is TRBJ2-1, the V gene TRBV9; the D is unclear. The CDR3 length is 13 residues. Trimming removed 4 bases at V and 7 bases at J, with 12 bases between. From germline, CDR1 is SGDLS and CDR2 YYNGEE. CDR3 protein: CASSRPRVNEQFF. The CDR3, as DNA: TGTGCCAGCAGCCGCCCTAGAGTTAATGAGCAGTTCTTC.